This entry features one T cell receptor beta chain sequence. The antigen is unknown. This specimen belongs to a study of a mutant IDH1 vaccine in newly diagnosed glioma. On the study more broadly: The earlier regimen, radiotherapy, temozolomide, or both, was most often both.

Study-level findings and limits: Changes to the top peripheral T cell clonotypes appeared unrelated to pseudoprogression.

The protocol was immunoSEQ multiplex PCR, while the TCRdb copy is restricted to in-frame clones and leaves out a portion. The table lists tens of thousands of clones, 80% to 90% of them singletons, with around 1.5% in the top ten. As for time point: week 35, safety follow-up. The investigators gave 300 ug of mutant IDH1 20-mer peptide in each vaccine dose, together with topical imiquimod. Donor diagnoses consisted of new WHO grade 3 or 4 IDH1-mutant, ATRX-lost astrocytomas. The CDR3 extends over 15 amino acids. V shed 2 bases and J shed 5 bases, with 15 bases lying between them. From germline, CDR1 is MNHNS and CDR2 SASEGT.

Material: PBMCs, obtained from a glioma patient whose treatment included an IDH1 peptide vaccine. The origin of this receptor is a man aged 35 to 55 with glioma. The chain recombines TRBV6-1 with TRBJ1-2; D gene ambiguous. CDR3 nucleotides: TGTGCCAGCAGTGAAAGGTCAGGTAGCGGTTATGGCTACACCTTC. Protein sequence: CASSERSGSGYGYTF.